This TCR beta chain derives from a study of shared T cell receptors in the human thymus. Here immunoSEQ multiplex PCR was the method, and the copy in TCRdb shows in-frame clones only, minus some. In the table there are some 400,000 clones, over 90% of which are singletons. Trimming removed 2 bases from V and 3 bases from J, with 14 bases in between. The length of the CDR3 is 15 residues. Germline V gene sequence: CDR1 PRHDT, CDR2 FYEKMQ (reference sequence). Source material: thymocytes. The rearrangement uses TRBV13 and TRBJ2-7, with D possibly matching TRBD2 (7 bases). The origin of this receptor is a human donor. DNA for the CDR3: TGTGCCAGCAGCTTAAGGGGGACTAAGATCTACGAGCAGTACTTC. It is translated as CASSLRGTKIYEQYF.